Below, 25 T cell receptor beta chains from the same sample are listed, as sequenced in a study of CD8+CD57+ T cells in acquired aplastic anemia (dated by TCRdb to between 2017 and 2018). The patients picked for sequencing were ones in whom flow cytometry had shown an expansion of CD8+CD57+ cells. Sequencing used an Illumina HiSeq 2000. Genomic DNA served as template for TCR beta VDJ combination and CDR3 sequence profiling. TCRdb reanalyzed the raw reads on its own, using fastp at Q25 for trimming and MiXCR for clone calling, and kept in-frame beta chains. Entries are consolidated by CDR3 protein sequence, retaining the most common genes and DNA. The sample table records a few hundred thousand distinct CDR3 sequences; around 30% of these occur just once. The ten largest clones add up to approximately 0.82% of the sample. The sample taken for sequencing was sorted CD4+, CD8+, or CD8+CD57+ T cells (not recorded which) from PBMCs. These receptors came from a human donor with aplastic anemia.

This clonotype was detected once. The chain couples TRBV7-9 to TRBJ1-2; no definite D call. There are 15 residues in the CDR3. CDR1 SEHNR and CDR2 FQNEAQ come from the germline V gene (reference sequence). Trimming removed 6 bases from V and 2 bases from J, with 16 bases in between. The CDR3 here is CASRPAGMSNYGYTF. CDR3 bases: TGTGCCAGCAGGCCCGCAGGCATGTCCAACTATGGCTACACCTTC.

V and J are TRBV12-5 and TRBJ1-5; D gene uncertain. With 2 bases removed from V and 1 base from J, the gap between germline ends came to 9 bases. The CDR3 consists of 15 residues. The germline CDR1 and CDR2 sequences are LGHNT and FRNRAP. The CDR3 coding sequence is TGTGCTAGTGGTTTGCAGCGGGTCAGCAATCAGCCCCAGCATTTT. This encodes CASGLQRVSNQPQHF.

The chain recombines TRBV5-4 with TRBJ1-2, with TRBD1 matching over 8 bases. Germline CDR1 is SGHNT and CDR2 is YYREEE (reference sequence). The CDR3 runs 14 residues. The V segment lost 4 bases and the J segment 8 bases; nucleotides outside the gene matches: 10. The CDR3 protein is CASSAQGAFKGYTF. For the CDR3, the DNA is TGTGCCAGCAGCGCCCAGGGGGCTTTTAAGGGCTACACCTTC. Combining the CDR3 with reference TRBV5-4 and TRBJ1-2 gives the whole variable domain ETGVTQSPTHLIKTRGQQVTLRCSSQSGHNTVSWYQQALGQGPQFIFQYYREEENGRGNFPPRFSGLQFPNYSSELNVNALELDDSALYLCASSAQGAFKGYTFGSGTRLTVV.

This clonotype has ten or more counts. The chain has TRBV20-1 and TRBJ1-2; D uncertain. The V end lost 1 base, the J end lost 1 base, and 10 bases lay between the germline ends. This CDR3 is 14 amino acids long. Germline V CDR1 and CDR2: DFQATT, SNEGSKA (reference sequence). CDR3 coding DNA: TGCAGTGCTAGAGGCTCGGTCGATAACTATGGCTACACCTTC. It is translated as CSARGSVDNYGYTF.

This clonotype was seen many times. V gene TRBV20-1 combines with J gene TRBJ1-2; D call uncertain. The germline V and J ends were trimmed by 7 bases and 4 bases, with 16 bases remaining between them. The CDR3 runs to 13 residues. Germline values: CDR1 DFQATT, CDR2 SNEGSKA (reference sequence). CDR3 protein: CSGFVDGSYGYTF. The CDR3 bases are TGCAGTGGCTTCGTGGACGGCTCCTATGGCTACACCTTC.

This clonotype was found a few times. V is TRBV10-3 and J is TRBJ1-5, with D possibly TRBD1 on 5 matching bases. The V gene's germline CDR1 is ENHRY and CDR2 SYGVKD. The CDR3 length is 13 residues. The CDR3 region is CATKTDSDQPQHF. The CDR3 nucleotides read TGTGCTACCAAAACCGACAGTGATCAGCCCCAGCATTTT.

This sequence joins TRBV9 and TRBJ2-3; 11 bases are shared with TRBD2. J gave up 4 bases and V 3 bases, and 4 bases lay outside the gene matches. CDR3 length equals 15 residues. Per germline, CDR1 SGDLS and CDR2 YYNGEE. Here the CDR3 reads CASSGGTSGSDTQYF. The CDR3 region has the DNA TGTGCCAGCAGCGGAGGGACTAGCGGTTCAGATACGCAGTATTTT.

The rearrangement uses TRBV13 and TRBJ2-1; perhaps TRBD1 as D (6 bases). Germline V gene sequence: CDR1 PRHDT, CDR2 FYEKMQ (reference sequence). V was pared by 5 bases and J by 5 bases, with 13 bases between. This CDR3 spans 14 amino acids. CDR3 residues: CASSARGTDNEQFF. As DNA, the CDR3 is TGTGCCAGCAGCGCTAGGGGGACCGACAATGAGCAGTTCTTC.

This clonotype was observed many times. V is TRBV19 and J is TRBJ1-6; D is ambiguous. The CDR3 contains 15 residues. Trimming cost V 3 bases and J 9 bases, with 15 bases left between them. The germline CDR1 and CDR2 sequences are LNHDA and SQIVND (reference sequence). CDR3 protein: CASSIWQTITSPLHF. The CDR3 DNA follows: TGTGCCAGTAGTATTTGGCAGACCATCACTTCACCCCTCCACTTT.

This clonotype has a count of ten or more. The rearrangement links TRBV10-3 to TRBJ2-1; D is uncertain. CDR1 and CDR2 from the germline V gene are ENHRY and SYGVKD. There are 13 residues in the CDR3. V gave up 0 bases and J gave up 5 bases, with 5 bases separating them. The CDR3: CAISESYDNEQFF. The CDR3 coding sequence is TGTGCCATCAGTGAGTCGTATGACAATGAGCAGTTCTTC.

CDR3: CASFNYGYTF. In nucleotides, the CDR3 is TGTGCCAGCTTTAACTATGGCTACACCTTC. This chain joins TRBV6-5 and TRBJ1-2, with D hard to call. This CDR3 has 10 residues. Trimming pared 8 bases from V and 1 base from J, leaving 2 bases between. Germline V gene sequence: CDR1 MNHEY, CDR2 SVGAGI.

This clonotype has a count of ten or more. The chain is built from TRBV20-1 and TRBJ2-7; D perhaps matches TRBD1 (6 bases). This CDR3 comprises 14 residues. CDR1 is DFQATT, CDR2 SNEGSKA, per germline (reference sequence). V shed 4 bases and J shed 4 bases, with 17 bases lying between them. CDR3 bases: TGCAGTGCTACTAAAGGGACAATGAGTTACGAGCAGTACTTC. It yields the protein CSATKGTMSYEQYF.

J is TRBJ1-2 and V is TRBV30; D is unresolved. The ends were cut back, 4 bases at V and 2 bases at J, with 8 bases in the middle. Per the germline V gene, CDR1 is GTSNPN and CDR2 is SVGIG (reference sequence). The CDR3 has 12 residues. CDR3 nucleotide sequence: TGTGCCTGGACACCCCTGAACTATGGCTACACCTTC. This codes for CAWTPLNYGYTF.

The rearrangement uses TRBV6-4 and TRBJ1-1; no clear D gene. V lost 5 bases to trimming and J lost 0 bases, with 7 bases between them. The germline V gene encodes CDR1 MRHNA and CDR2 SNTAGT. CDR3 size: 13 residues. CDR3 coding DNA: TGTGCCAGCAGTCTGAAAATGAACACTGAAGCTTTCTTT. Its translation is CASSLKMNTEAFF.

This clonotype turned up a few times. Since a much larger clone is just one base distant, this may be a read error. V and J are TRBV19 and TRBJ1-2; no definite D call. CDR3 length: 13 amino acids. V gave up 5 bases and J gave up 2 bases, with 9 bases separating them. Germline V lookup: CDR1 LNHDA, CDR2 SQIVND (reference sequence). CDR3 nucleotides: TGTGCCAGTAGTGTTACGGAAAACTATGGCTACACCTTC. It encodes CASSVTENYGYTF.

A word on this clonotype: The junction departs from the called germline gene at one end, perhaps through a read error. The chain uses TRBV10-3 and TRBJ2-3, with D possibly being TRBD1 or TRBD2 (5 bases each). Germline loops: CDR1 ENHRY, CDR2 SYGVKD. The CDR3 is 17 residues long. CDR3 nucleotide sequence: TGTGCCATCAGTGCCTCACTGGGACCCTCGGTCGGTGATACGCGGTATTTT. It specifies CAISASLGPSVGDTRYF.

This clonotype was seen a few times. The J gene is TRBJ2-7, the V gene TRBV5-6; D ambiguous. V was shortened by 5 bases and J by 2 bases, with 14 bases between the two germline ends. The CDR3 has 14 amino acids. In germline, CDR1 is SGHDT, CDR2 YYEEEE. Written as DNA, the CDR3 is TGTGCCAGCAGTGTAGGACCGGTCGCCTACGAGCAGTACTTC. Encoded protein: CASSVGPVAYEQYF. The whole variable domain, filled in from reference TRBV5-6 and TRBJ2-7, reads DAGVTQSPTHLIKTRGQQVTLRCSPKSGHDTVSWYQQALGQGPQFIFQYYEEEERQRGNFPDRFSGHQFPNYSSELNVNALLLGDSALYLCASSVGPVAYEQYFGPGTRLTVT.

There are many counts of this clonotype. V gene TRBV7-9 combines with J gene TRBJ1-5; D remains unclear. Germline values: CDR1 SEHNR, CDR2 FQNEAQ (reference sequence). V lost 5 bases and J lost 6, with 11 bases in between. The CDR3 consists of 13 residues. In DNA form, the CDR3 reads TGTGCCAGCAGCGATAACTGGGCTCAGCCCCAGCATTTT. Amino acid sequence: CASSDNWAQPQHF.

In its sample, this clonotype was seen a few times. Written as DNA, the CDR3 is TGCAGTGCTGATCGGGACAGCGGGGTCACTGAAGCTTTCTTT. Translated: CSADRDSGVTEAFF. The rearrangement joins TRBV20-1 to TRBJ1-1, with 7 positions matching TRBD1. This CDR3 region has 14 residues. Germline V CDR1 and CDR2: DFQATT, SNEGSKA (reference sequence). J was trimmed by 4 bases and V by 5 bases; bases with no gene match: 10.

This clonotype was seen a handful of times. The chain couples TRBV20-1 to TRBJ1-1; D not resolved. CDR1 DFQATT and CDR2 SNEGSKA come from the germline V gene (reference sequence). V lost 5 bases and J 0 bases, leaving 19 bases between the germline ends. The CDR3 extends over 16 amino acids. The CDR3 region is CSALRSLSFMNTEAFF. Written as DNA, the CDR3 is TGCAGTGCTCTACGGTCTCTCTCCTTCATGAACACTGAAGCTTTCTTT.

The chain uses TRBV30 and TRBJ1-2, with D hard to call. CDR1 and CDR2 from the germline V gene are GTSNPN and SVGIG (reference sequence). V dropped 4 bases and J dropped 4 bases, with 13 bases sitting between them. The CDR3 spans 13 residues. The CDR3 here is CAWIPRTLYGYTF. The CDR3, as DNA: TGTGCCTGGATCCCAAGGACGCTCTATGGCTACACCTTC.

This clonotype came up a few times. The chain joins TRBV19 to TRBJ2-2; TRBD1 is a possible D gene (5 bases). Germline V gene lookup returns CDR1 LNHDA and CDR2 SQIVND (reference sequence). The CDR3 extends over 15 amino acids. V was clipped by 4 bases and J by 6 bases, with 15 bases between them. DNA for the CDR3: TGTGCCAGTAGTACGTTAGGGGTAGGGGCCGGGGAGCTGTTTTTT. Amino acids: CASSTLGVGAGELFF. Using reference TRBV19 and TRBJ2-2 for the parts outside the CDR3, the full variable domain is DGGITQSPKYLFRKEGQNVTLSCEQNLNHDAMYWYRQDPGQGLRLIYYSQIVNDFQKGDIAEGYSVSREKKESFPLTVTSAQKNPTAFYLCASSTLGVGAGELFFGEGSRLTVL.

The sample holds many counts of this clonotype. CDR3 coding DNA: TGTGCCAGTAGTAGCGGGGGTGGCACCGGGGAGCTGTTTTTT. Amino acid sequence: CASSSGGGTGELFF. The chain joins TRBV19 to TRBJ2-2, with TRBD2 matching over 7 bases. CDR3 size: 14 residues. Per germline, CDR1 LNHDA and CDR2 SQIVND (reference sequence). V shed 4 bases and J 4 bases; nucleotides not matched to a gene: 3.

Ten or more counts support this clonotype. V gene TRBV20-1 combines with J gene TRBJ2-7, with TRBD2 identical over 12 bases. CDR1 and CDR2 (germline): DFQATT, SNEGSKA (reference sequence). J was trimmed by 2 bases and V by 6 bases; bases with no gene match: 5. The CDR3 has 14 residues. The CDR3 sequence: CSADRTSGTYEQYF. The CDR3 DNA follows: TGCAGTGCGGATCGGACTAGCGGGACCTACGAGCAGTACTTC.

This clonotype was counted at least ten times. The rearrangement links TRBV7-9 to TRBJ1-2, with D unresolved. Per germline, CDR1 SEHNR and CDR2 FQNEAQ (reference sequence). V lost 1 base and J lost 4, with 10 bases in between. The CDR3 extends over 14 amino acids. The CDR3 loop is CASSLGGIIYGYTF. Written as DNA, the CDR3 is TGTGCCAGCAGCTTAGGTGGGATTATCTATGGCTACACCTTC. Combining the CDR3 with reference TRBV7-9 and TRBJ1-2 gives the whole variable domain DTGVSQNPRHKITKRGQNVTFRCDPISEHNRLYWYRQTLGQGPEFLTYFQNEAQLEKSRLLSDRFSAERPKGSFSTLEIQRTEQGDSAMYLCASSLGGIIYGYTFGSGTRLTVV.